The 20 T cell receptor beta chains listed next were all sequenced from one sample in a study of early T cells in non-severe SARS-CoV-2 infection. TCRdb reprocessed the 5' RACE reads with MiXCR, giving one entry per CDR3 protein. Of around 21,000 distinct CDR3 sequences listed, 5% to 6% are singletons. Sequencing used whole blood, obtained at baseline. These receptors all come from an adult who was a healthcare worker with PCR-confirmed SARS-CoV-2 infection or an uninfected control (not recorded which).

In its sample, this clonotype ranks as medium-sized. In nucleotides, the CDR3 is TGTGCCAGCAGCCCCACCGGTAACCCCGGGGAGCTGTTTTTT. Its protein is CASSPTGNPGELFF. The chain couples TRBV12-3 or TRBV12-4 to TRBJ2-2, with D uncertain. V lost 6 bases, J lost 6 bases, and 14 bases lay in between. The CDR3 runs to 14 residues.

This clonotype was detected only a few times. V and J are TRBV4-3 and TRBJ1-6; TRBD1 aligns across 7 bases. V dropped 3 bases and J dropped 1; count of bases not matched to a gene: 3. Germline assignment: CDR1 LGHNA and CDR2 YSLEER. CDR3 length: 16 amino acids. CDR3 loop: CASSHRQGSYNSPLHF. CDR3 nucleotide sequence: TGCGCCAGCAGCCATAGACAGGGTTCCTATAATTCACCCCTCCACTTT.

This sequence joins TRBV7-9 and TRBJ1-1; D uncertain. CDR1 is SEHNR, CDR2 FQNEAQ, per germline (reference sequence). The ends were cut back, 5 bases at V and 1 base at J, with 23 bases in the middle. The CDR3 consists of 18 residues. CDR3 nucleotides: TGTGCCAGCAGCCCGATACCCCCGAACGGGCCTGAGAACACTGAAGCTTTCTTT. This codes for CASSPIPPNGPENTEAFF.

This clonotype was observed at least ten times. CDR3 in amino acids: CASSLAGAAEAFF. The CDR3 coding sequence is TGTGCCAGCAGCTTAGCAGGGGCCGCTGAAGCTTTCTTT. The chain has TRBV7-2 and TRBJ1-1; TRBD1 might be the D (5 bases). Germline values: CDR1 SGHTA, CDR2 FQGNSA. The CDR3 has 13 residues. V dropped 0 bases and J dropped 6 bases, with 8 bases sitting between them. Full variable domain (missing parts from reference TRBV7-2 and TRBJ1-1): GAGVSQSPSNKVTEKGKDVELRCDPISGHTALYWYRQSLGQGLEFLIYFQGNSAPDKSGLPSDRFSAERTGGSVSTLTIQRTQQEDSAVYLCASSLAGAAEAFFGQGTRLTVV.

This clonotype was seen ten or more times. The genes are TRBV7-2 and TRBJ1-5; D not resolved. Germline V gene sequence: CDR1 SGHTA, CDR2 FQGNSA. The CDR3 contains 13 residues. Between the trimmed V and J ends, which lost 4 bases and 10 bases, there was a span of 14 bases. The CDR3 spells CASSSAPALPQHF. CDR3 nucleotides: TGTGCCAGCAGCTCCGCGCCCGCATTACCCCAGCATTTT. Looking up the rest from reference TRBV7-2 and TRBJ1-5 gives the full variable domain: GAGVSQSPSNKVTEKGKDVELRCDPISGHTALYWYRQSLGQGLEFLIYFQGNSAPDKSGLPSDRFSAERTGGSVSTLTIQRTQQEDSAVYLCASSSAPALPQHFGDGTRLSIL.

This clonotype was recorded once. A much larger clone is a single base away; this may be a read error. The CDR3 does not close with the conserved phenylalanine or tryptophan, likely indicating a read error. The rearrangement links TRBV7-6 to TRBJ2-7; 9 positions match TRBD1. This CDR3 region has 15 residues. CDR1 SGHVS and CDR2 FNYEAQ come from the germline V gene. The junction had 7 bases not matched to a gene; V was cut back by 5 bases and J by 2 bases. This chain's CDR3 is CASSPGTGITYEQYL. In nucleotides, the CDR3 is TGTGCCAGCAGCCCGGGGACAGGGATAACCTACGAGCAGTACCTC.

At least ten counts were recorded for this clonotype. The chain couples TRBV30 to TRBJ2-7, with TRBD1 as a possible D gene (5 bases). The germline V gene encodes CDR1 GTSNPN and CDR2 SVGIG (reference sequence). V lost 2 bases, J lost 2 bases, and 16 bases lay in between. The CDR3 has 15 residues. CDR3 amino acids: CAWSKVGSGTYEQYF. The CDR3 nucleotides are TGTGCCTGGAGTAAGGTCGGGTCAGGGACCTACGAGCAGTACTTC.

This clonotype was recorded many times. The gene calls are TRBV5-1 and TRBJ2-2; 7 bases match TRBD1. V lost 4 bases and J lost 6; bases outside the gene matches: 3. The CDR3 extends over 13 amino acids. Germline CDR1 is SGHRS and CDR2 is YFSETQ. The CDR3 DNA reads TGCGCCAGCAGCACCACAGGGGCCGGGGAGCTGTTTTTT. Translated, it gives CASSTTGAGELFF.

This clonotype is medium-sized (0.01 to 0.1%) by share. The chain has TRBV4-1 and TRBJ2-1; D is perhaps TRBD1 or TRBD2 (6 bases each). V lost 1 base and J 7 bases, leaving 20 bases between the germline ends. CDR1 MGHRA and CDR2 YSYEKL come from the germline V gene. There are 17 residues in the CDR3. The CDR3 reads CASSQVVSGDTKNEQFF. The DNA for the CDR3 is TGCGCCAGCAGCCAAGTCGTATCGGGGGACACGAAGAATGAGCAGTTCTTC.

The sample holds a few counts of this clonotype. V gene TRBV6-5 combines with J gene TRBJ1-2; no definite D call. CDR3 length equals 13 residues. Trimming cost V 3 bases and J 4 bases, with 9 bases left between them. Per the germline V gene, CDR1 is MNHEY and CDR2 is SVGAGI. DNA for the CDR3: TGTGCCAGCAGTTATTCTGGGTCCTATGGCTACACCTTC. This translates into CASSYSGSYGYTF.

This clonotype came up many times. The chain couples TRBV7-9 to TRBJ1-1; D gene unclear. Germline-derived CDR1 and CDR2 are SEHNR and FQNEAQ (reference sequence). The CDR3 extends over 14 amino acids. V was clipped by 2 bases and J by 2 bases, with 9 bases between them. Here the CDR3 reads CASSLKAANTEAFF. CDR3 in DNA: TGTGCCAGCAGCTTAAAGGCGGCAAACACTGAAGCTTTCTTT.

The rearrangement links TRBV9 to TRBJ2-3; the D is unclear. This CDR3 is 15 amino acids long. V was cut by 0 bases and J by 0 bases, with 8 bases left in between. CDR1 is SGDLS and CDR2 is YYNGEE in the germline V gene. DNA of the CDR3: TGTGCCAGCAGCGTAGATGGAGCTAGCACAGATACGCAGTATTTT. This sequence encodes CASSVDGASTDTQYF.

In this sample, this clonotype turned up many times. The genes are TRBV18 and TRBJ1-3, with TRBD1 matching 7 bases. The germline CDR1 and CDR2 sequences are KGHSH and LQKENI. There are 15 residues in the CDR3. V lost 2 bases, J lost 0 bases, and 1 base stayed unmatched. The DNA for the CDR3 is TGTGCCAGCTCACCAGGACAGGCCTCTGGAAACACCATATATTTT. Protein product: CASSPGQASGNTIYF.

There are a few counts of this clonotype. The chain is built from TRBV7-2 and TRBJ2-1; D is unclear. V was shortened by 3 bases and J by 0 bases, with 9 bases between the two germline ends. Per the germline V gene, CDR1 is SGHTA and CDR2 is FQGNSA. The CDR3 consists of 15 residues. The CDR3 nucleotides are TGTGCCAGCAGCTTTTTATTGGGCTCCTACAATGAGCAGTTCTTC. Translating gives CASSFLLGSYNEQFF.

This clonotype is medium-sized (0.01 to 0.1%) in the sample. The genes are TRBV7-3 and TRBJ2-3; 8 bases line up with TRBD1. The V segment lost 4 bases and the J segment 4 bases; nucleotides outside the gene matches: 1. The length of the CDR3 is 13 residues. Per germline, CDR1 SGHTA and CDR2 FQGTGA. This CDR3 reads CASSSDRADTQYF. The CDR3 nucleotides read TGTGCCAGCAGCTCGGACAGGGCAGATACGCAGTATTTT.

There are many counts of this clonotype. The chain has TRBV5-1 and TRBJ2-3, with D possibly TRBD2 on 5 matching bases. The CDR3 has 11 amino acids. V lost 9 bases and J lost 6, with 11 bases in between. Germline V gene lookup returns CDR1 SGHRS and CDR2 YFSETQ. CDR3 sequence reads: CATVSGDTQYF. Written as DNA, the CDR3 is TGCGCCACCGTGTCGGGGGATACGCAGTATTTT.

A few counts support this clonotype. The rearrangement uses TRBV7-3 and TRBJ2-3; D possibly corresponds to TRBD1 (5 bases). Between the trimmed V and J ends, which lost 2 bases and 2 bases, there was a span of 11 bases. The CDR3 is made up of 15 amino acids. Germline V gene lookup returns CDR1 SGHTA and CDR2 FQGTGA. The DNA of the CDR3 is TGTGCCAGCAGCTTAGAGTATGGGGCCACAGATACGCAGTATTTT. Translated: CASSLEYGATDTQYF.

The sample holds many counts of this clonotype. The chain carries TRBV27 and TRBJ2-7; D tentatively reads TRBD1 or TRBD2 (5 bases each). Germline V gives CDR1 MNHEY, CDR2 SMNVEV (reference sequence). V was clipped by 4 bases and J by 5 bases, with 12 bases between them. CDR3 size: 13 residues. For the CDR3, the DNA is TGTGCCAGCAGTTCCCGGGGCAGGGACGAGCAGTACTTC. Its translation: CASSSRGRDEQYF.

V gene TRBV12-3 or TRBV12-4 combines with J gene TRBJ1-3, with TRBD1 matching 9 bases. The V segment lost 3 bases and the J segment 3 bases; nucleotides outside the gene matches: 6. The CDR3 has 16 residues. CDR3 in DNA: TGTGCCAGCAGTTTCGGGACAGGGTGGTTTGGAAACACCATATATTTT. It codes for CASSFGTGWFGNTIYF.

This chain links TRBV5-6 with TRBJ1-2; 7 bases match TRBD1. The length of the CDR3 is 13 residues. Looked up from germline, CDR1 is SGHDT and CDR2 is YYEEEE. V lost 5 bases, J lost 2 bases, and 3 bases stayed unmatched. The CDR3 DNA follows: TGTGCCAGCAGTCAGGACAGGAACTATGGCTACACCTTC. This codes for CASSQDRNYGYTF.